This record covers a single TCR beta chain. As yet, its antigen is unknown. Genomic DNA in an amount of approximately 2 micrograms was extracted from cryopreserved PBMCs and used for the preparation of TCR beta libraries. The CDR3 consists of 14 residues. Germline lookup yields CDR1 MDHEN and CDR2 SYDVKM. The V and J ends lost 7 bases and 8 bases respectively, with 20 bases between them. This specimen comes from a study of cytotoxic CD8 clonotypes in ibrutinib-treated CLL. Study-wide points: Once treatment began, public clonotypes, which were uncommon, contracted or stayed stable. Clonality at baseline surpassed age-matched healthy donors and tracked circulating CD8+ T-cell counts.

The assay was immunoSEQ multiplex PCR, and TCRdb's table has in-frame clones only and misses some. The data contain 200,000 to 250,000 clones, more than 70% of them seen just once; the ten biggest clones take up roughly 11%. The receptor comes from a human donor with chronic lymphocytic leukemia. Sequenced material: PBMCs, taken after 12 months of ibrutinib treatment. The chain has TRBV28 and TRBJ1-2; TRBD1 might be the D (6 bases). CDR3 region: CASNIPGHRSGYTF. DNA for the CDR3: TGTGCCAGCAACATCCCGGGACACCGGTCCGGCTACACCTTC.